The T cell receptor (beta chain) described here comes from a study of blood T cell repertoires in COVID-19. On the study more broadly: Nucleic acid was either cDNA or gDNA, and it came from T cells, B-cell-depleted T cells, or PBMCs.

The germline V and J ends were trimmed by 1 base and 2 bases, with 11 bases remaining between them. The germline gives CDR1 LGHNA, CDR2 YNFKEQ. This CDR3 contains 15 residues. Authors' data handling: For nucleated cells, counts were estimated from reference gene primer amplification. This table comes from immunoSEQ multiplex PCR, and its TCRdb copy is limited to in-frame clones, with some not included. That table furnishes V, J and clone size, whereas the DNA furnished D and trimming. Among about 200,000 clones, approximately 91% were seen once, and the ten largest hold 1.5% to 2%. The specimen sequenced was peripheral blood. This clonotype was sampled from a man between 18 and 29 years old with active or convalescent COVID-19. The genes are TRBV4-2 and TRBJ1-1; no reliable D call. CDR3: CASSQGLQTNTEAFF. The DNA of the CDR3 is TGTGCCAGCAGCCAAGGGCTGCAGACAAACACTGAAGCTTTCTTT.